These 6 T cell receptor beta chains originate from one sample sequenced in a study of T cells after yellow fever vaccination. A single record per CDR3 protein comes from TCRdb applying MiXCR to the 5' RACE reads. The sample holds just over 25,000 distinct CDR3 sequences, 4.5% to 6% seen once. Material: PBMCs, either bulk or a sorted T-cell subset (CD4+, CD8+, memory, or dextramer-sorted; not recorded which), obtained 15 days after the yellow fever booster vaccination. These TCRs come from a man aged 25 to 45 who received the YFV17D yellow fever vaccine.

Ten or more counts support this clonotype. The V gene is TRBV6-2 or TRBV6-3, the J gene TRBJ2-7; D possibly matches TRBD1 or TRBD2 (5 bases each). CDR1 and CDR2 from the germline V gene are MNHEY and SVGEGT. The CDR3 totals 14 residues. V gave up 2 bases and J gave up 5 bases, with 13 bases separating them. CDR3 amino acids: CASSYRDPQNEQYF. The CDR3 nucleotides are TGTGCCAGCAGTTACCGGGACCCTCAAAACGAGCAGTACTTC.

This clonotype was observed a few times. The genes are TRBV5-1 and TRBJ2-1; no clear D gene. Trimming cost V 0 bases and J 5 bases, with 12 bases left between them. CDR3 length equals 15 residues. CDR1 is SGHRS, CDR2 YFSETQ, per germline. The CDR3 here is CASSLAPGYNNEQFF. In DNA form, the CDR3 reads TGCGCCAGCAGCTTGGCCCCAGGATATAACAATGAGCAGTTCTTC.

This clonotype was observed at least ten times. The chain carries TRBV5-1 and TRBJ2-3; 7 nucleotides align to TRBD2. The germline V gene encodes CDR1 SGHRS and CDR2 YFSETQ. With 4 bases clipped from V and 2 bases from J, the junction kept 7 bases outside the gene matches. The CDR3 has 15 amino acids. CDR3 bases: TGCGCCAGCAGCAAGGGGACTACTTTCACAGATACGCAGTATTTT. Its protein product is CASSKGTTFTDTQYF.

At least ten counts were recorded for this clonotype. The chain is built from TRBV20-1 and TRBJ2-7, with 8 positions matching TRBD1. CDR3 length: 12 residues. CDR1 DFQATT and CDR2 SNEGSKA come from the germline V gene (reference sequence). V shed 5 bases, J shed 5 bases, and the junction held 5 bases outside the gene matches. CDR3 in amino acids: CSASQGGHEQYF. The CDR3 DNA reads TGCAGTGCTTCACAGGGGGGTCACGAGCAGTACTTC.

Ten or more counts support this clonotype. Written as DNA, the CDR3 is TGCAGTGCTTACGGGCTCCGAACAGGTATCCAAGAGACCCAGTACTTC. Its protein is CSAYGLRTGIQETQYF. The chain couples TRBV20-1 to TRBJ2-5, with TRBD1 as a possible D gene (5 bases). V dropped 5 bases and J dropped 1 base, with 20 bases sitting between them. The length of the CDR3 is 16 residues. Germline V gene lookup returns CDR1 DFQATT and CDR2 SNEGSKA (reference sequence).

In its sample, this clonotype was seen many times. The J gene is TRBJ2-3, the V gene TRBV12-3 or TRBV12-4; 12 positions agree with TRBD2. Trimming cost V 0 bases and J 3 bases; bases outside gene matches: 19. The CDR3 is 22 residues long. The CDR3 reads CASSLAGARLAGGPKWTDTQYF. The CDR3 nucleotides read TGTGCCAGCAGTTTAGCGGGGGCCCGCCTAGCGGGAGGGCCGAAATGGACAGATACGCAGTATTTT.